Below are 26 T cell receptor beta chains sequenced from a single sample in a study of T cell responses to AZD1222 COVID-19 vaccine. The assay was immunoSEQ multiplex PCR, and TCRdb's table has in-frame clones only and misses some. The sample has approximately 93,000 clones, around 91% seen once; the top ten hold around 6%. The material sequenced was peripheral blood, taken 28 days after the second AZD1222 dose. These receptors came from an adult who received the AZD1222 COVID-19 vaccine.

CDR3 region: CASSEPEKSGYTF. The CDR3 coding sequence is TGTGCCAGCAGTGAACCTGAAAAAAGCGGCTACACCTTC. The chain carries TRBV6-1 and TRBJ1-2; D is uncertain. Germline V CDR1 and CDR2: MNHNS, SASEGT. The CDR3 is 13 residues long. Trimming removed 2 bases from V and 8 bases from J, with 12 bases in between.

The genes are TRBV28 and TRBJ1-5; 7 bases map to TRBD1. Germline V lookup: CDR1 MDHEN, CDR2 SYDVKM. The CDR3 has 15 amino acids. The V segment lost 5 bases and the J segment 4 bases; nucleotides outside the gene matches: 8. CDR3 sequence reads: CASSTDRVPNQPQHF. CDR3 coding DNA: TGTGCCAGCAGTACCGACAGGGTCCCAAATCAGCCCCAGCATTTT.

The chain recombines TRBV23-1 with TRBJ1-1, with TRBD1 matching 7 bases. TRBV23-1 is flagged as an ORF with uncertain function. Trimming at V came to 3 bases and at J to 0 bases, leaving 10 bases not matched to a gene. The CDR3 has 17 residues. CDR3 protein: CASSQSGTDPMNTEAFF. The CDR3 DNA reads as TGCGCCAGCAGTCAGTCCGGGACAGACCCCATGAACACTGAAGCTTTCTTT.

This rearrangement joins TRBV11-3 to TRBJ2-2; no definite D call. This CDR3 is 11 amino acids long. Per the germline V gene, CDR1 is SGHNT and CDR2 is YENEEA. Trimming cost V 7 bases and J 5 bases, with 5 bases left between them. The CDR3 sequence: CASTLTGELFF. The CDR3 DNA follows: TGTGCCAGCACCCTGACCGGGGAGCTGTTTTTT.

V usage is TRBV7-9 and J usage is TRBJ1-1; 7 bases fit TRBD1. The CDR3 covers 13 residues. V was pared by 5 bases and J by 7 bases, with 7 bases of the junction left unmatched. CDR1 and CDR2 from the germline V gene are SEHNR and FQNEAQ (reference sequence). The CDR3 protein is CASSLRDSLEAFF. The CDR3 nucleotides are TGTGCCAGCAGCCTCCGGGACAGCCTTGAAGCTTTCTTT.

The chain joins TRBV11-2 to TRBJ2-1; D is unclear. Germline V lookup: CDR1 SGHAT, CDR2 FQNNGV. The V and J ends lost 5 bases and 0 bases respectively, with 8 bases between them. CDR3 length equals 14 residues. CDR3 in DNA: TGTGCCAGCAGCGCAGCCAGCTCCTACAATGAGCAGTTCTTC. Translation: CASSAASSYNEQFF.

The chain carries TRBV19 and TRBJ2-5, with TRBD1 matching over 8 bases. The CDR3 totals 14 residues. CDR1 is LNHDA, CDR2 SQIVND, per germline (reference sequence). V was pared by 9 bases and J by 5 bases, with 11 bases of the junction left unmatched. The chain's CDR3 is CASQVGTGRETQYF. The DNA of the CDR3 is TGTGCCAGCCAGGTCGGGACAGGAAGGGAGACCCAGTACTTC. Together with reference TRBV19 and TRBJ2-5, the CDR3 gives the full variable domain: DGGITQSPKYLFRKEGQNVTLSCEQNLNHDAMYWYRQDPGQGLRLIYYSQIVNDFQKGDIAEGYSVSREKKESFPLTVTSAQKNPTAFYLCASQVGTGRETQYFGPGTRLLVL.

This sequence joins TRBV5-4 and TRBJ1-4; 7 bases line up with TRBD1. The CDR3 loop spans 17 amino acids. Germline V lookup: CDR1 SGHNT, CDR2 YYREEE (reference sequence). The junction had 11 bases not matched to a gene; V was cut back by 4 bases and J by 2 bases. The CDR3 protein is CASSTTGVPMTNEKLFF. Here the CDR3 DNA reads TGTGCCAGCAGCACCACAGGGGTACCCATGACTAATGAAAAACTGTTTTTT.

Only one count was recorded for this clone. The chain combines TRBV14 with TRBJ1-4; 7 bases match TRBD1. With 1 base clipped from V and 8 bases from J, the junction kept 4 bases outside the gene matches. The CDR3 spans 14 residues. Germline V gene lookup returns CDR1 SGHDN and CDR2 FVKESK. CDR3 amino acids: CASSQGQGREKLFF. CDR3 in DNA: TGTGCCAGCAGCCAAGGACAGGGACGCGAAAAACTGTTTTTT.

The chain employs TRBV7-8 and TRBJ1-2; TRBD1 matches at 8 bases. This CDR3 contains 16 residues. J was trimmed by 0 bases and V by 5 bases; bases with no gene match: 8. Per germline, CDR1 SGHVS and CDR2 FQNEAQ. This CDR3 reads CASSDRQGLTNYGYTF. CDR3 DNA: TGTGCCAGCAGCGACCGACAGGGGCTCACTAACTATGGCTACACCTTC.

V gene TRBV5-1 combines with J gene TRBJ2-7; 9 nucleotides agree with TRBD2. This CDR3 is built from 16 residues. The J segment lost 2 bases and the V segment lost 0 bases, leaving 6 bases of the junction unmatched. Germline CDR1 reads SGHRS; CDR2 reads YFSETQ. CDR3 nucleotide sequence: TGCGCCAGCAGCTTGGACGGGGCGGGGGGGCCCTACGAGCAGTACTTC. Translation gives CASSLDGAGGPYEQYF.

In its sample, this clone was seen once. The chain carries TRBV11-2 and TRBJ2-2, with TRBD2 as a possible D gene (7 bases). CDR1 and CDR2 from the germline V gene are SGHAT and FQNNGV. This CDR3 has 17 residues. Trimming cost V 1 base and J 7 bases, with 19 bases left between them. The CDR3 nucleotides are TGTGCCAGCAGCTTAGCACTTAGAGGGGGGGCCAGCGGGGAGCTGTTTTTT. Translating it yields CASSLALRGGASGELFF.

The chain has TRBV10-1 and TRBJ1-4; 7 bases are a match to TRBD1. V lost 6 bases and J lost 4; bases outside the gene matches: 8. CDR1 and CDR2 from the germline V gene are WNHNN and SYGVQD (reference sequence). The CDR3 runs to 15 residues. Here the CDR3 reads CASSAQGLGNEKLFF. DNA of the CDR3: TGCGCCAGCAGCGCACAGGGGTTGGGTAATGAAAAACTGTTTTTT.

CDR3 sequence reads: CASSWVSGATDTQYF. The CDR3 nucleotides are TGTGCCAGCAGCTGGGTCTCCGGGGCCACAGATACGCAGTATTTT. The chain carries TRBV5-6 and TRBJ2-3; D could derive from TRBD1 or TRBD2 (5 bases each). Deletions cut 3 bases from V and 2 bases from J, with 13 bases between. The CDR3 length is 15 residues. Germline V gene lookup returns CDR1 SGHDT and CDR2 YYEEEE.

The chain joins TRBV6-6 to TRBJ1-6, with D maybe TRBD1 (5 bases). Trimming cost V 2 bases and J 11 bases, with 16 bases left between them. Germline V gives CDR1 MNHNY, CDR2 SVGAGI (reference sequence). This CDR3 contains 15 residues. CDR3 sequence reads: CASSYAVVREAPLHF. The CDR3 DNA reads as TGTGCCAGCAGTTACGCCGTAGTCAGGGAGGCACCCCTCCACTTT.

This clone was seen just once. The rearrangement links TRBV12-3 or TRBV12-4 to TRBJ2-7; D is perhaps TRBD1 or TRBD2 (5 bases each). The CDR3 consists of 13 residues. Trimming stripped 4 bases from V and 2 bases from J, with 9 bases between. The CDR3 loop reads CASSYQGPYEQYF. The CDR3, as DNA: TGTGCCAGCAGTTATCAGGGACCCTACGAGCAGTACTTC.

Here the CDR3 reads CASSHPSRGRAEAFF. The CDR3 DNA follows: TGTGCCAGTAGTCATCCCTCCCGGGGTAGGGCTGAAGCTTTCTTT. V usage is TRBV19 and J usage is TRBJ1-1; D uncertain. This CDR3 is built from 15 residues. Germline CDR1 is LNHDA and CDR2 is SQIVND (reference sequence). V was trimmed by 5 bases and J by 6 bases, leaving 19 bases between them.

The V and J genes are TRBV7-2 and TRBJ2-5, with TRBD2 matching 7 bases. The V gene's germline CDR1 is SGHTA and CDR2 FQGNSA. The CDR3 is made up of 14 amino acids. V trimming: 5 bases; J trimming: 3 bases; junction bases outside the gene matches: 6. CDR3 DNA sequence: TGTGCCAGCAGCCCTCACGGGGGGAAAGAGACCCAGTACTTC. It specifies CASSPHGGKETQYF.

The chain employs TRBV19 and TRBJ2-7, with D perhaps TRBD2 (7 bases). The V gene lost 3 bases and the J gene lost 6 bases, with 12 bases spanning the gap. Germline CDR1 reads LNHDA; CDR2 reads SQIVND (reference sequence). The CDR3 is 13 residues long. The DNA for the CDR3 is TGTGCCAGTAGTATCTCCGGGGGGCCCGAGCAGTACTTC. It encodes CASSISGGPEQYF.

CDR3 nucleotides: TGCGCCAGCAGCACGGTCAGGGGAAGAGGAGAAAAACTGTTTTTT. Translation gives CASSTVRGRGEKLFF. This chain links TRBV5-1 with TRBJ1-4; D may be TRBD1 (6 bases). Per germline, CDR1 SGHRS and CDR2 YFSETQ. This CDR3 is built from 15 residues. V lost 4 bases and J 8 bases, leaving 18 bases between the germline ends. Full variable domain (remainder filled in from reference TRBV5-1 and TRBJ1-4): KAGVTQTPRYLIKTRGQQVTLSCSPISGHRSVSWYQQTPGQGLQFLFEYFSETQRNKGNFPGRFSGRQFSNSRSEMNVSTLELGDSALYLCASSTVRGRGEKLFFGSGTQLSVL.

The chain joins TRBV12-5 to TRBJ2-1, with TRBD1 identical over 7 bases. Germline V gene data show CDR1 as LGHNT and CDR2 as FRNRAP. V was clipped by 2 bases and J by 10 bases; unmatched bases: 5. The CDR3 totals 13 residues. CDR3 nucleotides: TGTGCTAGTGGTTTGTTGACAGGGAACGAGCAGTTCTTC. Its protein product is CASGLLTGNEQFF.

The chain carries TRBV3-1 (or the pseudogene TRBV3-2) and TRBJ1-1; tentatively, D is TRBD1 (6 bases). Per germline, CDR1 LGHDT and CDR2 YNNKEL (reference sequence). The germline V and J ends were trimmed by 6 bases and 4 bases, with 12 bases remaining between them. The CDR3 is 13 residues long. The CDR3 is CASSHEGGTEAFF. For the CDR3, the DNA is TGTGCCAGCAGTCACGAGGGGGGCACTGAAGCTTTCTTT.

This chain uses TRBV11-3 with TRBJ1-1, with TRBD1 as a possible D gene (6 bases). The CDR3 extends over 16 amino acids. The germline V and J ends were trimmed by 5 bases and 1 base, with 17 bases remaining between them. The germline V gene has CDR1 SGHNT and CDR2 YENEEA. The CDR3 loop is CASSVYPQGSNTEAFF. CDR3 DNA sequence: TGTGCCAGCAGCGTCTACCCACAGGGTTCGAACACTGAAGCTTTCTTT. The whole variable domain, remainder taken from reference TRBV11-3 and TRBJ1-1, is EAGVVQSPRYKIIEKKQPVAFWCNPISGHNTLYWYLQNLGQGPELLIRYENEEAVDDSQLPKDRFSAERLKGVDSTLKIQPAELGDSAVYLCASSVYPQGSNTEAFFGQGTRLTVV.

V and J are TRBV30 and TRBJ1-2; D possibly corresponds to TRBD1 (5 bases). CDR3 length equals 15 residues. Trimming pared 0 bases from V and 6 bases from J, leaving 17 bases between. In germline, CDR1 is GTSNPN, CDR2 SVGIG (reference sequence). In nucleotides, the CDR3 is TGTGCCTGGAGTGTACTGGGGCAGGGCTGGAATGGCTACACCTTC. Translation gives CAWSVLGQGWNGYTF.

The V gene is TRBV7-3, the J gene TRBJ2-3, with D possibly matching TRBD1 (5 bases). The germline gives CDR1 SGHTA, CDR2 FQGTGA. The CDR3 has 13 residues. Trimming cost V 5 bases and J 4 bases, with 10 bases left between them. The CDR3 region has the DNA TGTGCCAGCAGCACGACCAGGGCAGATACGCAGTATTTT. Residues: CASSTTRADTQYF.

This clone occurred once. The chain joins TRBV12-3 or TRBV12-4 to TRBJ1-1, with TRBD1 identical over 9 bases. The J segment lost 6 bases and the V segment lost 6 bases, leaving 5 bases of the junction unmatched. The CDR3 is 13 amino acids. CDR3 bases: TGTGCCAGCAGCCCGGGACAGGGCCCTGAAGCTTTCTTT. Its translation is CASSPGQGPEAFF.